Following are 9 T cell receptor beta chains from one sample sequenced in a study of blood T cells in healthy people across ages (dated by TCRdb to 2014 to 2015). The method behind the library was 5' RACE. The sequencing machine was an Illumina HiSeq 2500. A second PCR of roughly 7 to 11 cycles was performed with a sample-barcoded 5' primer and a J-beta primer mix. Through fastp at Q25 and MiXCR, TCRdb rebuilt clones from the public reads, retaining in-frame beta chains. All rows with the same CDR3 protein become a single entry with the most common DNA and genes. Recorded for this sample are 600,000 to 850,000 distinct CDR3 sequences; approximately 39% of them occurred a single time. More than 20% of the sample belongs to the ten largest clones. Sample: blood. All receptors come from a woman aged 55-69 years in good health.

The DNA of the CDR3 is TGTGCCAGCTCACCAAGGTCCCAAGAGACCCAGTACTTC. Translated, it gives CASSPRSQETQYF. The chain is built from TRBV18 and TRBJ2-5, with unresolved D. Per the germline V gene, CDR1 is KGHSH and CDR2 is LQKENI. V was clipped by 2 bases and J by 1 base, with 5 bases between them. The CDR3 is 13 residues long.

The CDR3 nucleotides are TGTGCCACCAGCGCCACACCTCACGGGACAGGGGTAAATGAGCAGTTCTTC. The encoded protein is CATSATPHGTGVNEQFF. V gene TRBV24-1 combines with J gene TRBJ2-1; TRBD1 matches 10 bases. The CDR3 has 17 residues. Germline V CDR1 and CDR2: KGHDR, SFDVKD. V lost 7 bases to trimming and J lost 7 bases; unmatched junction nucleotides: 15.

This clonotype was seen only a few times. CDR3 amino acids: CSARVAGRMNTEAFF. Written as DNA, the CDR3 is TGCAGTGCTAGAGTTGCAGGACGGATGAACACTGAAGCTTTCTTT. The V call is TRBV20-1, the J call TRBJ1-1; D not certain. This CDR3 is built from 15 residues. Germline V lookup: CDR1 DFQATT, CDR2 SNEGSKA (reference sequence). The V end lost 1 base, the J end lost 0 bases, and 12 bases lay between the germline ends.

The chain carries TRBV20-1 and TRBJ2-5, with 7 bases lining up with TRBD2. Germline loops: CDR1 DFQATT, CDR2 SNEGSKA (reference sequence). V dropped 6 bases and J dropped 2; count of bases not matched to a gene: 6. CDR3 size: 13 residues. CDR3 DNA: TGCAGTGCACCCGGACTAGGGCAAGAGACCCAGTACTTC. Translating it yields CSAPGLGQETQYF.

This clonotype was found a few times. V usage is TRBV7-2 and J usage is TRBJ2-7, with a tentative D call TRBD2 (6 bases). Per germline, CDR1 SGHTA and CDR2 FQGNSA. With 8 bases removed from V and 4 bases from J, the gap between germline ends came to 15 bases. There are 13 residues in the CDR3. CDR3 amino acids: CASAPGGVYEQYF. CDR3 DNA sequence: TGTGCCAGCGCTCCCGGCGGGGTGTACGAGCAGTACTTC.

The rearrangement joins TRBV15 to TRBJ1-4; perhaps TRBD1 as D (5 bases). The germline V gene encodes CDR1 LNHNV and CDR2 YYDKDF (reference sequence). The ends were cut back, 0 bases at V and 8 bases at J, with 16 bases in the middle. The CDR3 sequence is 16 residues long. The CDR3: CATSRDLNRPGEKLFF. In DNA, the CDR3 is TGTGCCACCAGCAGAGATTTGAACAGGCCCGGGGAAAAACTGTTTTTT.

The chain recombines TRBV7-2 with TRBJ1-5, with D possibly TRBD1 on 5 matching bases. The germline V gene has CDR1 SGHTA and CDR2 FQGNSA. Trimming left V 1 base short and J 7 bases short, with 14 bases between. The CDR3 spans 15 residues. CDR3 sequence (DNA): TGTGCCAGCAGCTTAGTGACAGCCGGGGGACAGCCCCAGCATTTT. Translating gives CASSLVTAGGQPQHF.

In this sample, this clonotype turned up a few times. This chain joins TRBV20-1 and TRBJ1-1, with unresolved D. This CDR3 has 13 residues. Germline V lookup: CDR1 DFQATT, CDR2 SNEGSKA (reference sequence). The ends were cut back, 5 bases at V and 4 bases at J, with 14 bases in the middle. The DNA for the CDR3 is TGCAGTGCTCTTACAGCCCCGGGCACTGAAGCTTTCTTT. It encodes CSALTAPGTEAFF.

The V gene is TRBV20-1, the J gene TRBJ2-7, with 9 bases that match TRBD2. Looked up from germline, CDR1 is DFQATT and CDR2 is SNEGSKA (reference sequence). CDR3 length: 14 residues. Trimming removed 6 bases from V and 4 bases from J; junction bases left unmatched: 10. CDR3 coding DNA: TGCAGTGCGGAGAAGAGCGGGGGGACTTACGAGCAGTACTTC. Protein sequence: CSAEKSGGTYEQYF.